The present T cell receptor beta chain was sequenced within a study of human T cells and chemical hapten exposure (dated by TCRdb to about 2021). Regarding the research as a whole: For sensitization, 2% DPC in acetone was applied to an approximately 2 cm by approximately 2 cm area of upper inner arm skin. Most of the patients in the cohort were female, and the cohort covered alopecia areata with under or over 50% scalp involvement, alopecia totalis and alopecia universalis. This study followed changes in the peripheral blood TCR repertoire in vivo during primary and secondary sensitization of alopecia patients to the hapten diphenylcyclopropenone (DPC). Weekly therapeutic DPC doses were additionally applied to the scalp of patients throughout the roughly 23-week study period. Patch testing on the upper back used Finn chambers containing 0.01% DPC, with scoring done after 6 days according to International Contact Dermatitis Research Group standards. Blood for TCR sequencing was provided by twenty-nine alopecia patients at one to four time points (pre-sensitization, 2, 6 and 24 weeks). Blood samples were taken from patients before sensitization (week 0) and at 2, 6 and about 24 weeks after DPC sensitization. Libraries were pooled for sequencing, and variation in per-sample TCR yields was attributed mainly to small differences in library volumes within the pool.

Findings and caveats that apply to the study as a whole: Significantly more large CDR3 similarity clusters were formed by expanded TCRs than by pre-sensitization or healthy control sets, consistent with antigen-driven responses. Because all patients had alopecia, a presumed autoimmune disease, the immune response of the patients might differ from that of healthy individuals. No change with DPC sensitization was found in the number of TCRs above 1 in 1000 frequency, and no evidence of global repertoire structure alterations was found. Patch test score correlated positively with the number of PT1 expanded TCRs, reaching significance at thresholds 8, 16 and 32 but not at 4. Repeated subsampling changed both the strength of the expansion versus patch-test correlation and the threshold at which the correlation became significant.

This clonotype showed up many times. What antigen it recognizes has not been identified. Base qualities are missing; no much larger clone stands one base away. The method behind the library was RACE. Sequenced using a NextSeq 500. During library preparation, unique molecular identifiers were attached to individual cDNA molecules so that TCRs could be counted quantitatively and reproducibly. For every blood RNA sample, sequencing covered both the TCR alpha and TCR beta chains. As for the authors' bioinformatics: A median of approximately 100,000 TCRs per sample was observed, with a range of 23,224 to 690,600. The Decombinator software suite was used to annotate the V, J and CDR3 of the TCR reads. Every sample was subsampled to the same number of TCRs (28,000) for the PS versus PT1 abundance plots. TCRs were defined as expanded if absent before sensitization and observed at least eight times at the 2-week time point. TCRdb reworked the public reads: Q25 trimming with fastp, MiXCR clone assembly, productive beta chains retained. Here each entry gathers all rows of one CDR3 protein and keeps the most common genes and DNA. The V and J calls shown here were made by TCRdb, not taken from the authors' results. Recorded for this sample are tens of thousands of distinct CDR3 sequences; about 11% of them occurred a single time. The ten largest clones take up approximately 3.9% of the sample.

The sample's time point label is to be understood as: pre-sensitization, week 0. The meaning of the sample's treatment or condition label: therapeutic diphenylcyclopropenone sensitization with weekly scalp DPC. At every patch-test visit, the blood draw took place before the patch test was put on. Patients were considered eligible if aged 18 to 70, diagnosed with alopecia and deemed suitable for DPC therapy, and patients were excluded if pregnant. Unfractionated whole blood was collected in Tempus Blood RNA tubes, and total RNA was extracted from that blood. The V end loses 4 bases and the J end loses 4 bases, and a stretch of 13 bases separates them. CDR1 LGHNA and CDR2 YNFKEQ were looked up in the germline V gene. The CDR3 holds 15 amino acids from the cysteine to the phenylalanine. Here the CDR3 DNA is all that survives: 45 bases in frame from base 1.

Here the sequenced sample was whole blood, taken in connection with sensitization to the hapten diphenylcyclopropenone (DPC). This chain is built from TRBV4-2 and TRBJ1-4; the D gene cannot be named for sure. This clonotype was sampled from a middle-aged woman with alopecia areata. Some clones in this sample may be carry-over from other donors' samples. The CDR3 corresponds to CASSPSARRNEKLFF. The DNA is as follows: TGTGCCAGCAGCCCCTCAGCGAGGCGTAATGAAAAACTGTTTTTT.